This T cell receptor (beta chain) was identified during a study of blood T cell repertoires in COVID-19. Whole-study context: T cells, B-cell-depleted T cells, or PBMCs supplied cDNA or gDNA.

Germline-derived CDR1 and CDR2 are SEHNR and FQNEAQ (reference sequence). The CDR3 totals 16 residues. V was pared by 5 bases and J by 8 bases, with 15 bases of the junction left unmatched. As originally analysed: Estimates of nucleated cell counts were drawn from the amplification of reference gene primers. The protocol was immunoSEQ multiplex PCR, while the TCRdb copy is restricted to in-frame clones and leaves out a portion. Clone size and the V and J calls come from that table; the DNA yielded D and trimming. The sample has 230,000 or so clones, 65% to 90% seen once; the top ten hold approximately 5.4%.

J is TRBJ1-5 and V is TRBV7-9; TRBD1 agrees at 7 bases. The receptor was derived from a human donor in a cohort sampled during active COVID-19. Sequences were obtained from peripheral blood. The CDR3, as DNA: TGTGCCAGCAGCGTCCCAATGACAGGGCTCTCAGAGCCCCAGCATTTT. It encodes CASSVPMTGLSEPQHF.